Following are 11 T cell receptor beta chains from one sample sequenced in a study of cytomegalovirus exposure and HLA in healthy donors. This table comes from immunoSEQ multiplex PCR, and its TCRdb copy is limited to in-frame clones, with some not included. The sample contains 110,000 to 150,000 clones, approximately 84% of which appear only once. The sequenced material came from PBMCs. The source is a woman in her 30s in good health and CMV-seronegative.

The gene calls are TRBV5-4 and TRBJ2-3; 8 nucleotides match TRBD1. The length of the CDR3 is 16 residues. Germline CDR1 reads SGHNT; CDR2 reads YYREEE (reference sequence). V lost 2 bases, J lost 4 bases, and 9 bases stayed unmatched. The CDR3 coding sequence is TGTGCCAGCAGCTTCCCCAGGACAGGGTCCCCAGATACGCAGTATTTT. Protein sequence: CASSFPRTGSPDTQYF. The entire variable domain, with the rest obtained from reference TRBV5-4 and TRBJ2-3, is as follows: ETGVTQSPTHLIKTRGQQVTLRCSSQSGHNTVSWYQQALGQGPQFIFQYYREEENGRGNFPPRFSGLQFPNYSSELNVNALELDDSALYLCASSFPRTGSPDTQYFGPGTRLTVL.

V usage is TRBV6-5 and J usage is TRBJ2-3, with 9 positions matching TRBD1. CDR1 is MNHEY, CDR2 SVGAGI, per germline. With 6 bases clipped from V and 3 bases from J, the junction kept 7 bases outside the gene matches. CDR3 length equals 15 residues. CDR3 region: CASSYRTGETDTQYF. DNA of the CDR3: TGTGCCAGCAGCTATCGGACAGGGGAGACAGATACGCAGTATTTT.

This clone has just a few counts. CDR3 in amino acids: CASSIGQGHEQYF. The CDR3 DNA follows: TGTGCCAGCAGCATTGGACAGGGGCACGAGCAGTACTTC. The chain employs TRBV11-3 and TRBJ2-7; TRBD1 matches 9 bases. The CDR3 extends over 13 amino acids. Germline V CDR1 and CDR2: SGHNT, YENEEA. After removal of 5 bases from V and 5 bases from J, the junction contained 4 bases not matched to a gene. Using reference TRBV11-3 and TRBJ2-7 for the parts outside the CDR3, the full variable domain is EAGVVQSPRYKIIEKKQPVAFWCNPISGHNTLYWYLQNLGQGPELLIRYENEEAVDDSQLPKDRFSAERLKGVDSTLKIQPAELGDSAVYLCASSIGQGHEQYFGPGTRLTVT.

This CDR3 is CASSPGQGALYGYTF. In DNA form, the CDR3 reads TGTGCCAGCAGCCCGGGACAGGGGGCTCTATATGGCTACACCTTC. V usage is TRBV6-6 and J usage is TRBJ1-2; 12 bases agree with TRBD1. V trimming: 6 bases; J trimming: 5 bases; junction bases outside the gene matches: 7. The CDR3 has 15 residues. Germline CDR1 and CDR2: MNHNY and SVGAGI (reference sequence).

The sample holds a few counts of this clone. The rearrangement joins TRBV5-1 to TRBJ2-3; possible D gene TRBD1, 5 bases. Germline V CDR1 and CDR2: SGHRS, YFSETQ. The V and J ends lost 4 bases and 4 bases respectively, with 13 bases between them. The CDR3 contains 14 residues. CDR3: CASSQRTYADTQYF. CDR3 bases: TGCGCCAGCAGCCAACGGACATACGCAGATACGCAGTATTTT.

This clone was seen a handful of times. This chain links TRBV27 with TRBJ2-5; D uncertain. V was pared by 5 bases and J by 3 bases, with 10 bases between. This CDR3 contains 13 residues. Germline CDR1 is MNHEY and CDR2 is SMNVEV (reference sequence). The CDR3 sequence is CASSSPSKETQYF. CDR3 coding DNA: TGTGCCAGCAGTAGCCCGTCCAAAGAGACCCAGTACTTC.

This chain joins TRBV7-2 and TRBJ1-2, with 8 bases that match TRBD1. Losses at the gene ends were 5 bases for V and 10 bases for J; bases not matched to a gene: 9. The CDR3 is 13 residues long. CDR1 is SGHTA, CDR2 FQGNSA, per germline. CDR3 coding DNA: TGTGCCAGCAGCCAACGAACACAGGGGGACTACACCTTC. Translating it yields CASSQRTQGDYTF.

The rearrangement joins TRBV18 to TRBJ1-1, with 8 bases lining up with TRBD1. Unmatched junction bases numbered 10, after V lost 3 bases and J lost 4 bases. CDR3 length: 16 residues. CDR1 and CDR2 (germline): KGHSH, LQKENI. The CDR3 sequence: CASSPEQGVVGTEAFF. The CDR3 DNA follows: TGTGCCAGCTCACCTGAACAGGGGGTAGTGGGCACTGAAGCTTTCTTT.

This chain links TRBV6-1 with TRBJ1-5; TRBD1 might be the D (6 bases). The germline V gene has CDR1 MNHNS and CDR2 SASEGT. Trimming removed 1 base at V and 7 bases at J, with 11 bases between. There are 14 residues in the CDR3. CDR3 sequence reads: CASSEGSGDQPQHF. CDR3 nucleotide sequence: TGTGCCAGCAGTGAAGGGTCAGGGGACCAGCCCCAGCATTTT.

CDR3 coding DNA: TGTGCCAGCAGCTTGACTAGCGGGGCGTTTGAGCAGTTCTTC. Its protein product is CASSLTSGAFEQFF. The chain is built from TRBV7-2 and TRBJ2-1, with 11 bases that match TRBD2. The ends lost 3 bases at V and 9 bases at J; junction bases unmatched: 4. This CDR3 comprises 14 residues. Germline V CDR1 and CDR2: SGHTA, FQGNSA.

The rearrangement joins TRBV7-2 to TRBJ2-7; TRBD2 matches at 9 bases. The CDR3 loop spans 15 amino acids. Germline V gene sequence: CDR1 SGHTA, CDR2 FQGNSA. V dropped 2 bases and J dropped 4; count of bases not matched to a gene: 6. CDR3 in DNA: TGTGCCAGCAGCTTAAGGGCGGGGGGGCAATACGAGCAGTACTTC. Protein: CASSLRAGGQYEQYF.